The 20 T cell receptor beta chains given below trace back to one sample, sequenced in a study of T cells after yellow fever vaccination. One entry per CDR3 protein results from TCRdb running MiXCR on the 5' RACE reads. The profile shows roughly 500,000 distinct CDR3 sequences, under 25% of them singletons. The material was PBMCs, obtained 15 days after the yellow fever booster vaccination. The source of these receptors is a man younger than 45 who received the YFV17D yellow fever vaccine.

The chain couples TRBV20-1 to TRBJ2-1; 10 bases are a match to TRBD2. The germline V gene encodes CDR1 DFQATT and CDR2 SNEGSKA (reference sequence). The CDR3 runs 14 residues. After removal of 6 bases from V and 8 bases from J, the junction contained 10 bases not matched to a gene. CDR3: CSAPLSGRSDEQFF. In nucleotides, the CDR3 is TGCAGTGCCCCCCTTAGCGGGAGGAGCGATGAGCAGTTCTTC.

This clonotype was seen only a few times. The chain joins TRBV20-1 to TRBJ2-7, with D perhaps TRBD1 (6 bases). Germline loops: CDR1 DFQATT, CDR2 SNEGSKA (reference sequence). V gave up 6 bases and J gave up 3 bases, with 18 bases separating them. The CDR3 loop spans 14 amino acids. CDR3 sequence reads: CSARGPRGLYEQYF. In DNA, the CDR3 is TGCAGTGCCAGGGGACCGCGTGGACTCTACGAGCAGTACTTC.

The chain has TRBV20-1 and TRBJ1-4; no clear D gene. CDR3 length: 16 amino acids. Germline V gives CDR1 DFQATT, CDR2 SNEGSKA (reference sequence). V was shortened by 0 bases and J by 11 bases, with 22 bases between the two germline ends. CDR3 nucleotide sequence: TGCAGTGCTAGAGATCTTCAGGCCTCACCGAGACTCAAACTGTTTTTT. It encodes CSARDLQASPRLKLFF.

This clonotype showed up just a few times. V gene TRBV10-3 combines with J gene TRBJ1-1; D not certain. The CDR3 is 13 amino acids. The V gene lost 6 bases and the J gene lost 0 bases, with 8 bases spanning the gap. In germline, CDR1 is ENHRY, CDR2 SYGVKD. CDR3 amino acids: CAISREVNTEAFF. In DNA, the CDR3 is TGTGCCATCAGCCGGGAAGTGAACACTGAAGCTTTCTTT.

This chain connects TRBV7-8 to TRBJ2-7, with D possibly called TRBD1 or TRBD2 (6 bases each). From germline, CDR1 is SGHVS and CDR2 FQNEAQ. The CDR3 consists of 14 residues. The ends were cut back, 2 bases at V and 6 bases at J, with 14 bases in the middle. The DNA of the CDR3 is TGTGCCAGCAGCTTAATCCAATGGGGGGCCGAGCAGTACTTC. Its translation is CASSLIQWGAEQYF.

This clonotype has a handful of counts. The CDR3 region is CSAGGSGEPDTQYF. The CDR3 DNA reads TGCAGTGCTGGGGGTTCGGGGGAACCAGATACGCAGTATTTT. The gene calls are TRBV20-1 and TRBJ2-3, with D possibly TRBD2 on 6 matching bases. Trimming cost V 5 bases and J 4 bases, with 16 bases left between them. CDR1 is DFQATT, CDR2 SNEGSKA, per germline (reference sequence). This CDR3 is built from 14 residues.

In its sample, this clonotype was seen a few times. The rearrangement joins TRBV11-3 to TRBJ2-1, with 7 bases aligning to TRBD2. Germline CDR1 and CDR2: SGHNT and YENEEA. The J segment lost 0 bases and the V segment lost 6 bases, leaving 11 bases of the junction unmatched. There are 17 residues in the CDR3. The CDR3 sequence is CASSSSSGPSSYNEQFF. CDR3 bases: TGTGCCAGCAGTTCCTCTAGCGGACCTAGCTCCTACAATGAGCAGTTCTTC.

The CDR3 is CASSQVGVTQYF. The CDR3 nucleotides read TGTGCCAGCAGCCAAGTGGGAGTGACGCAGTATTTT. V usage is TRBV3-1 and J usage is TRBJ2-3; the D gene is possibly TRBD2 (5 bases). CDR3 size: 12 residues. V lost 1 base and J lost 9, with 8 bases in between. The germline V gene has CDR1 LGHDT and CDR2 YNNKEL (reference sequence).

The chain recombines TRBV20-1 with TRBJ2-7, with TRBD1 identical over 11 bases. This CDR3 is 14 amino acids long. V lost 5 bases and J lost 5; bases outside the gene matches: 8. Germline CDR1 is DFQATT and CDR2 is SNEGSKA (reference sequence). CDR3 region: CSAPRTGGTDEQYF. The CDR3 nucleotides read TGCAGTGCTCCCCGGACAGGGGGCACCGACGAGCAGTACTTC.

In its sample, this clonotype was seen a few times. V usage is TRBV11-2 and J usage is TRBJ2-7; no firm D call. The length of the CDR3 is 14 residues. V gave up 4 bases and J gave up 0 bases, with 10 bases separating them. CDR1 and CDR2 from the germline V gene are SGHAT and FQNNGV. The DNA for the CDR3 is TGTGCCAGCAGCTCCGACTGGACCTCCTACGAGCAGTACTTC. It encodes CASSSDWTSYEQYF.

The CDR3 DNA sequence: TGCAGTGCTAGATCCAGTGTGAACACTGAAGCTTTCTTT. It yields the protein CSARSSVNTEAFF. The chain employs TRBV20-1 and TRBJ1-1; D not certain. Between the trimmed V and J ends, which lost 2 bases and 0 bases, there was a span of 7 bases. CDR3 length equals 13 residues. CDR1 is DFQATT and CDR2 is SNEGSKA in the germline V gene (reference sequence).

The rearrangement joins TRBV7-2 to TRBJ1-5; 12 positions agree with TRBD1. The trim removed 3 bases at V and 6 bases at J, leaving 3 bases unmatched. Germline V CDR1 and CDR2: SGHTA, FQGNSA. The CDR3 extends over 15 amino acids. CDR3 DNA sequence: TGTGCCAGCAGCTTCGGGACAGGGGGCGGTCAGCCCCAGCATTTT. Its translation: CASSFGTGGGQPQHF.

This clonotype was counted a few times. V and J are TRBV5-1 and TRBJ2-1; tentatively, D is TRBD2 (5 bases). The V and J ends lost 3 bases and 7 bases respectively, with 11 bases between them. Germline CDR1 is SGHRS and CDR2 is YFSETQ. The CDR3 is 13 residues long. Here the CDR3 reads CASSSPGRNEQFF. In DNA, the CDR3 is TGCGCCAGCAGCTCGCCGGGAAGGAATGAGCAGTTCTTC. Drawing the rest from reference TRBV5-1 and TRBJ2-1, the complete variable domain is KAGVTQTPRYLIKTRGQQVTLSCSPISGHRSVSWYQQTPGQGLQFLFEYFSETQRNKGNFPGRFSGRQFSNSRSEMNVSTLELGDSALYLCASSSPGRNEQFFGPGTRLTVL.

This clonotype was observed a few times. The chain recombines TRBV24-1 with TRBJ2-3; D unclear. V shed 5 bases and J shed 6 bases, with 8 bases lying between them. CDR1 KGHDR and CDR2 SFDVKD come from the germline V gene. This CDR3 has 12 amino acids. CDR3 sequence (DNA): TGTGCCACCAGTGGGAAATTGGATACGCAGTATTTT. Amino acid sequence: CATSGKLDTQYF.

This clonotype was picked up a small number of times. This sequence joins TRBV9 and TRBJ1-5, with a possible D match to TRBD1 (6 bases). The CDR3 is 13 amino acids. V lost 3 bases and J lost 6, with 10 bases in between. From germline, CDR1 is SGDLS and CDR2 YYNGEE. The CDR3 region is CASSEGGPQPQHF. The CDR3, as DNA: TGTGCCAGCAGCGAGGGGGGGCCTCAGCCCCAGCATTTT. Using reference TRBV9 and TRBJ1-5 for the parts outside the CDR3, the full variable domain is DSGVTQTPKHLITATGQRVTLRCSPRSGDLSVYWYQQSLDQGLQFLIQYYNGEERAKGNILERFSAQQFPDLHSELNLSSLELGDSALYFCASSEGGPQPQHFGDGTRLSIL.

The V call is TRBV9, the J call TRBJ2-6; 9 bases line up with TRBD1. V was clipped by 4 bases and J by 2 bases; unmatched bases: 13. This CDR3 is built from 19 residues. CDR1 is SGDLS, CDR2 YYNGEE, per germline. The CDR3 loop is CASSPRHEQGATGANVLTF. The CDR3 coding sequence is TGTGCCAGCAGCCCCAGACATGAACAGGGGGCAACTGGGGCCAACGTCCTGACTTTC.

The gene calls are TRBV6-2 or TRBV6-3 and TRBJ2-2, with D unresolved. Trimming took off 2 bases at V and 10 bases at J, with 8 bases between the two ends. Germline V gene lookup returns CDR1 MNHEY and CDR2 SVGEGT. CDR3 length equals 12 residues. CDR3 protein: CASSYNAAELFF. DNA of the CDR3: TGTGCCAGCAGTTACAACGCCGCGGAGCTGTTTTTT.

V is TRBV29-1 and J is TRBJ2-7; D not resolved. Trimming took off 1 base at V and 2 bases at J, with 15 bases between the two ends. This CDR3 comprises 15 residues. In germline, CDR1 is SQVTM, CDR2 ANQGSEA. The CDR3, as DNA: TGCAGCGTTGAAGGTCGACCATCCCACCCCTACGAGCAGTACTTC. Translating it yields CSVEGRPSHPYEQYF.

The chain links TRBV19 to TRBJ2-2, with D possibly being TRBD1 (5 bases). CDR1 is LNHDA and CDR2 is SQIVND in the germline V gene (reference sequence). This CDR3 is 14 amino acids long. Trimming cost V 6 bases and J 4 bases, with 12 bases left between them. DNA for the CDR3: TGTGCCAGTAGATTCAGGGATCCCACCGGGGAGCTGTTTTTT. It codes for CASRFRDPTGELFF.

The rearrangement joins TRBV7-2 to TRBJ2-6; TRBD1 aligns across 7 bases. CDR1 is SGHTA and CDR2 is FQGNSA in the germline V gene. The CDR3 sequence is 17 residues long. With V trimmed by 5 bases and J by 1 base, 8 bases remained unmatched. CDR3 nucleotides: TGTGCCAGCAGCCCGACAGGGACCCCTTCTGGGGCCAACGTCCTGACTTTC. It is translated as CASSPTGTPSGANVLTF.